This T cell receptor beta chain was obtained from a study of identical twins. With respect to this clonotype: Its target is not known.

TCRdb independently ran MiXCR on the 5' RACE reads; one entry per CDR3 protein. The sample lists about 480,000 distinct CDR3 sequences, approximately 15% seen once, with approximately 0.52% in the top ten. Findings and caveats of the study: The study based its conclusions on cross-sectional statistical analysis and did not follow the same donors. Twins' surplus sharing was weaker for beta out-of-frame sequences.

J was trimmed by 3 bases and V by 8 bases; bases with no gene match: 7. This CDR3 is built from 13 residues. Germline assignment: CDR1 SQVTM and CDR2 ANQGSEA. This same sample was also taken into another study, of yellow fever vaccine responses in identical twins.

The chain combines TRBV29-1 with TRBJ2-1, with 7 bases identical to TRBD2. Sequencing was performed on CD4+ T cells sorted from blood. This sequence originates from a woman aged 18-35 years in good health. The CDR3 sequence is CSLLGGNYNEQFF. Here the CDR3 DNA reads TGCAGCCTCTTGGGGGGGAACTACAATGAGCAGTTCTTC.